This T cell receptor (beta chain) was retrieved from a study of T cells expressing NK-cell markers. CDR3 length: 15 amino acids. The germline gives CDR1 MNHEY, CDR2 SVGEGT. A 5'RACE template switching approach incorporating UMIs was used to make TCR beta cDNA. TCRdb reanalyzed the 5' RACE reads, giving one entry per CDR3 protein sequence and no DNA. Its listing shows 250,000 to 300,000 distinct CDR3 sequences. The receptor comes from a man younger than 35 in good health. The gene calls are TRBV6-2 or TRBV6-3 and TRBJ2-1; TCRdb gives TRBD2 as the D gene, but with no DNA this cannot be confirmed. The sample taken for sequencing was blood T cells: a sorted CD56 or NKG2C T cell subset, CD4+ or CD8+ T cells, or bulk PBMC T cells (not recorded which). The CDR3 sequence is CASSYSAAAGNEQFF.